This T cell receptor beta chain was profiled in a study of identical twins. This CDR3 is 14 amino acids long. Germline CDR1 reads SGHTA; CDR2 reads FQGNSA. V was clipped by 6 bases and J by 2 bases; unmatched bases: 4. The study, taken as a whole, reports: Because invariant MAIT and iNKT cells could be present, zero-insertion analyses could be partly confounded. The abundant beta clonotypes from cord blood had fewer insertions, and memory repertoires had none of this.

This clonotype was observed many times. Its antigen is not known. Each CDR3 protein gets one entry after TCRdb re-called the 5' RACE reads with MiXCR. The repertoire includes approximately 670,000 distinct CDR3 sequences, around 5.7% of them detected once, and around 1.9% sits in the top ten. The clonotype originates from a man between 18 and 29 years old in good health. The chain is built from TRBV7-2 and TRBJ2-7, with 10 nucleotides matching TRBD1. Sequenced material: naive T cells sorted from blood. The CDR3 DNA is TGTGCCAGCAGGGGACAGGGGCTGGCCTACGAGCAGTACTTC. This gives the protein CASRGQGLAYEQYF.